One sample yielded the 15 T cell receptor beta chains listed below, sequenced in a study of human T cells and chemical hapten exposure. MiXCR, applied by TCRdb to the RACE reads, yields one record per CDR3 protein. Among 25,000 to 30,000 distinct CDR3 sequences listed, around 10% were seen once. Time point indicated: patch test 2, 6 weeks after DPC sensitization. The treatment was: therapeutic diphenylcyclopropenone sensitization with weekly scalp DPC. The sample here was whole blood, taken in connection with sensitization to the hapten diphenylcyclopropenone (DPC). The receptors shown here come from a young man with alopecia areata. Some clones in this sample may be carry-over from other donors' samples.

The chain employs TRBV18 and TRBJ1-5; 8 bases are shared with TRBD1. The V segment lost 8 bases and the J segment 3 bases; nucleotides outside the gene matches: 3. Germline CDR1 is KGHSH and CDR2 is LQKENI. The CDR3 runs to 13 residues. DNA of the CDR3: TGTGCCAGCGGCAGGGGGCTCAATCAGCCCCAGCATTTT. This gives the protein CASGRGLNQPQHF.

This clonotype has at least ten counts. The rearrangement links TRBV3-1 to TRBJ2-2; D may be TRBD1 or TRBD2 (5 bases each). The CDR3 totals 16 residues. Germline V gene sequence: CDR1 LGHDT, CDR2 YNNKEL (reference sequence). Trimming took off 2 bases at V and 5 bases at J, with 15 bases between the two ends. The CDR3 coding sequence is TGTGCCAGCAGCCAACCTTGGGGCAGGGAGACCGGGGAGCTGTTTTTT. Translated: CASSQPWGRETGELFF. The complete variable domain, with remaining parts taken from reference TRBV3-1 and TRBJ2-2, reads DTAVSQTPKYLVTQMGNDKSIKCEQNLGHDTMYWYKQDSKKFLKIMFSYNNKELIINETVPNRFSPKSPDKAHLNLHINSLELGDSAVYFCASSQPWGRETGELFFGEGSRLTVL.

This clonotype was picked up many times. This chain links TRBV10-2 with TRBJ1-1; no definite D call. The CDR3 has 11 amino acids. Germline V CDR1 and CDR2: WSHSY, SAAADI. V lost 7 bases and J lost 4, with 7 bases in between. The CDR3 DNA follows: TGCGCCAGCACCGGGGTCACTGAAGCTTTCTTT. This translates into CASTGVTEAFF.

V and J are TRBV20-1 and TRBJ2-3; TRBD2 agrees at 12 bases. This CDR3 region has 15 residues. The V gene end was trimmed by 5 bases and the J gene end by 2 bases; junction bases not matched to a gene: 5. From germline, CDR1 is DFQATT and CDR2 SNEGSKA (reference sequence). The DNA for the CDR3 is TGCAGTGCTGTCCGACTAGCGGGAGACACAGATACGCAGTATTTT. Amino acids: CSAVRLAGDTDTQYF.

Turning to this clonotype: A read error may explain this, as a much larger clone is one base away. V is TRBV5-6 and J is TRBJ1-6; D call uncertain. CDR1 and CDR2 (germline): SGHDT, YYEEEE. Trimming cost V 6 bases and J 0 bases, with 7 bases left between them. This CDR3 has 14 amino acids. CDR3 protein: CASTRGSYNSPLHF. DNA of the CDR3: TGTGCCAGCACCCGGGGCTCCTATAATTCACCCCTCCACTTT.

This clonotype was found many times. The genes are TRBV29-1 and TRBJ2-1; 7 nucleotides line up with TRBD1. CDR3 size: 13 residues. Germline loops: CDR1 SQVTM, CDR2 ANQGSEA. Losses at the gene ends were 3 bases for V and 2 bases for J; bases not matched to a gene: 1. As DNA, the CDR3 is TGCAGCGTTGAGGGGACAGCCTACAATGAGCAGTTCTTC. Translated, it gives CSVEGTAYNEQFF.

The V gene is TRBV25-1, the J gene TRBJ1-6; D not certain. V was cut by 4 bases and J by 5 bases, with 18 bases left in between. CDR3 length: 17 amino acids. The germline CDR1 and CDR2 sequences are MGHDK and SYGVNS. The CDR3 protein is CASSASRSGANNSPLHF. The CDR3, as DNA: TGTGCCAGCAGTGCAAGCAGAAGCGGTGCTAATAATTCACCCCTCCACTTT.

This clonotype was recorded a few times. The rearrangement links TRBV10-3 to TRBJ2-3; no clear D gene. The CDR3 covers 13 residues. Germline V lookup: CDR1 ENHRY, CDR2 SYGVKD. The ends were cut back, 4 bases at V and 0 bases at J, with 5 bases in the middle. CDR3 nucleotides: TGTGCCATCAGTGTGGGTAGCACAGATACGCAGTATTTT. Its protein is CAISVGSTDTQYF.

The chain joins TRBV24-1 to TRBJ2-4; D is uncertain. Germline CDR1 KGHDR, CDR2 SFDVKD. Trimming shortened V by 9 bases and J by 0 bases, and 14 bases separated the two germline ends. The CDR3 is 15 residues long. CDR3 DNA: TGTGCCACCGCCCCTAACATCCTAGCCAAAAACATTCAGTACTTC. As protein: CATAPNILAKNIQYF.

This chain links TRBV11-3 with TRBJ2-4; the D call may be TRBD1 or TRBD2 (6 bases each). The V and J ends lost 1 base and 5 bases respectively, with 18 bases between them. This CDR3 comprises 17 residues. The germline gives CDR1 SGHNT, CDR2 YENEEA. The CDR3 spells CASSLGAGVGGQNIQYF. The CDR3 DNA reads TGTGCCAGCAGCTTAGGGGCAGGCGTCGGGGGCCAAAACATTCAGTACTTC.

At least ten counts were recorded for this clonotype. The rearrangement uses TRBV21-1 and TRBJ2-5. TRBV21-1 constitutes a pseudogene. CDR3 length: 12 residues. In DNA form, the CDR3 reads TGTGCCAGCAGCAAAATCCAAGAGACCCAGTACTTC. It translates to CASSKIQETQYF.

This clonotype was found many times. This sequence joins TRBV20-1 and TRBJ2-1, with TRBD2 matching 14 bases. Trimming cost V 6 bases and J 6 bases; bases outside gene matches: 13. This CDR3 is 17 amino acids long. The germline CDR1 and CDR2 sequences are DFQATT and SNEGSKA (reference sequence). CDR3 loop: CSAITGGLAGVINEQFF. CDR3 nucleotide sequence: TGCAGTGCGATTACAGGGGGACTAGCGGGAGTTATCAATGAGCAGTTCTTC.

The chain couples TRBV2 to TRBJ2-7; D tentatively fits TRBD1 or TRBD2 (5 bases each). Deletions cut 11 bases from V and 1 base from J, with 15 bases between. CDR1 and CDR2 from the germline V gene are SNHLY and FYNNEI. The CDR3 is 13 amino acids. CDR3 nucleotide sequence: TGTGCCCTTCGAAGGGGAGTGTCCTACGAGCAGTACTTC. Its translation: CALRRGVSYEQYF. Based on the CDR3 plus reference TRBV2 and TRBJ2-7, the full variable domain is EPEVTQTPSHQVTQMGQEVILRCVPISNHLYFYWYRQILGQKVEFLVSFYNNEISEKSEIFDDQFSVERPDGSNFTLKIRSTKLEDSAMYFCALRRGVSYEQYFGPGTRLTVT.

This clonotype was seen a handful of times. The genes are TRBV2 and TRBJ2-5; 10 positions match TRBD1. Trimming removed 4 bases from V and 4 bases from J; junction bases left unmatched: 9. Germline-derived CDR1 and CDR2 are SNHLY and FYNNEI. The CDR3 runs 16 residues. As DNA, the CDR3 is TGTGCCAGCAGTGCTGACAGGGGGCAGGTCGGAGAGACCCAGTACTTC. This encodes CASSADRGQVGETQYF.

This clonotype was counted only a few times. The gene calls are TRBV11-2 and TRBJ1-2; 8 nucleotides match TRBD1. The J segment lost 8 bases and the V segment lost 2 bases, leaving 10 bases of the junction unmatched. The CDR3 sequence is 15 residues long. Per the germline V gene, CDR1 is SGHAT and CDR2 is FQNNGV. The CDR3 sequence: CASSLSATGGSGYTF. CDR3 nucleotide sequence: TGTGCCAGCAGCTTATCGGCCACAGGGGGATCAGGCTACACCTTC.